The 8 T cell receptor beta chains presented below share a single source sample, sequenced in a study of blood T cells in healthy people across ages. The authors ran a second PCR of roughly 6 to 12 cycles using a sample-barcoded 5' primer and a J-beta primer mix. TCRdb re-called the 5' RACE reads through MiXCR, storing one row per CDR3 protein. Among approximately 880,000 distinct CDR3 sequences listed, about 48% were seen once. Sequencing was carried out using blood. Source of these receptors: a man aged 25 to 40 in good health.

The count of this clonotype is one. This chain joins TRBV12-3 or TRBV12-4 and TRBJ1-4, with a weak D call TRBD1 (6 bases). There are 15 residues in the CDR3. The V end lost 4 bases, the J end lost 6 bases, and 15 bases lay between the germline ends. CDR3 nucleotide sequence: TGTGCCAGCAGTTCCCGGACAGTTTCCCATGAAAAACTGTTTTTT. Translating gives CASSSRTVSHEKLFF.

The genes are TRBV9 and TRBJ2-1, with 9 bases matching TRBD2. CDR3 size: 16 residues. Trimming took 2 bases from V and 8 from J; bases not matched to a gene: 11. Germline CDR1 is SGDLS and CDR2 is YYNGEE. The CDR3 protein is CASSVSTGTSTHEQFF. In nucleotides, the CDR3 is TGTGCCAGCAGCGTCAGCACCGGGACTAGCACGCATGAGCAGTTCTTC.

The CDR3 nucleotides read TGTGCCAGCGGTCCGCTAGCGGGGGACGAGCAGTACTTC. Translation: CASGPLAGDEQYF. The chain has TRBV27 and TRBJ2-7, with 10 bases fitting TRBD2. After removal of 8 bases from V and 5 bases from J, the junction contained 6 bases not matched to a gene. This CDR3 has 13 residues. Looked up from germline, CDR1 is MNHEY and CDR2 is SMNVEV (reference sequence).

There are a few counts of this clonotype. This sequence joins TRBV20-1 and TRBJ2-1; 8 bases line up with TRBD2. Germline V gene data show CDR1 as DFQATT and CDR2 as SNEGSKA (reference sequence). V lost 4 bases to trimming and J lost 2 bases; unmatched junction nucleotides: 4. The CDR3 covers 14 residues. The CDR3 loop is CSAISGVTYNEQFF. CDR3 nucleotide sequence: TGCAGTGCTATTAGCGGGGTTACCTACAATGAGCAGTTCTTC.

V and J are TRBV27 and TRBJ1-4; 7 positions agree with TRBD1. In germline, CDR1 is MNHEY, CDR2 SMNVEV (reference sequence). CDR3 length: 14 residues. V dropped 8 bases and J dropped 7; count of bases not matched to a gene: 10. The DNA of the CDR3 is TGTGCCAGCGCCAGGACGGGGACAGCTGAAAAACTGTTTTTT. Encoded protein: CASARTGTAEKLFF. The entire variable domain, with the rest obtained from reference TRBV27 and TRBJ1-4, is as follows: EAQVTQNPRYLITVTGKKLTVTCSQNMNHEYMSWYRQDPGLGLRQIYYSMNVEVTDKGDVPEGYKVSRKEKRNFPLILESPSPNQTSLYFCASARTGTAEKLFFGSGTQLSVL.

The chain employs TRBV11-3 and TRBJ1-1; D might be TRBD1 (6 bases). In germline, CDR1 is SGHNT, CDR2 YENEEA. V lost 4 bases and J 1 base, leaving 13 bases between the germline ends. This CDR3 has 15 amino acids. The CDR3 nucleotides read TGTGCCAGCAGCTGGGGGGGGGCGAGGAACACTGAAGCTTTCTTT. Amino acids: CASSWGGARNTEAFF.

The chain couples TRBV7-2 to TRBJ2-7, with TRBD1 as a possible D gene (6 bases). The CDR3 loop spans 17 amino acids. Trimming stripped 2 bases from V and 0 bases from J, with 17 bases between. CDR1 is SGHTA, CDR2 FQGNSA, per germline. Here the CDR3 reads CASSLLGYGQFSYEQYF. The CDR3 bases are TGTGCCAGCAGCTTATTGGGTTATGGACAGTTCTCCTACGAGCAGTACTTC.

CDR3: CASSLSLAGGLGEQFF. CDR3 bases: TGTGCCAGCAGTTTATCGCTCGCGGGGGGGCTCGGTGAGCAGTTCTTC. The V and J genes are TRBV27 and TRBJ2-1, with 9 bases fitting TRBD2. CDR1 MNHEY and CDR2 SMNVEV come from the germline V gene (reference sequence). The CDR3 totals 16 residues. Unmatched junction bases numbered 9, after V lost 0 bases and J lost 9 bases.